The 13 T cell receptor beta chains reported below all come from one sample, sequenced in a study of blood T cell repertoires in COVID-19. Clones were read by immunoSEQ multiplex PCR, and TCRdb kept only the in-frame ones, dropping some. The sample records approximately 300,000 clones, approximately 81% being singletons. Sequenced input: PBMCs or T cells enriched from blood (not recorded which). The source is a woman in her 30s who had been exposed to COVID-19.

The chain links TRBV6-5 to TRBJ1-2; TRBD1 might be the D (5 bases). Trimming removed 5 bases from V and 10 bases from J, with 14 bases in between. This CDR3 comprises 12 residues. Germline V lookup: CDR1 MNHEY, CDR2 SVGAGI. This CDR3 reads CASSPGTASYTF. Written as DNA, the CDR3 is TGTGCCAGCAGTCCCGGGACTGCTTCCTACACCTTC.

The chain is built from TRBV2 and TRBJ2-3; the D gene is possibly TRBD2 (5 bases). V gave up 7 bases and J gave up 0 bases, with 8 bases separating them. Per the germline V gene, CDR1 is SNHLY and CDR2 is FYNNEI. The CDR3 loop spans 13 amino acids. This CDR3 is CASIPGSTDTQYF. Written as DNA, the CDR3 is TGTGCCAGCATCCCGGGAAGCACAGATACGCAGTATTTT.

This chain connects TRBV10-3 to TRBJ1-3; maybe TRBD1 (6 bases). V was trimmed by 6 bases and J by 4 bases, leaving 19 bases between them. The CDR3 is made up of 16 amino acids. Germline CDR1 is ENHRY and CDR2 is SYGVKD. DNA for the CDR3: TGTGCCATCAGGGGGAGGGGATGGACAGCCGGAAACACCATATATTTT. Protein product: CAIRGRGWTAGNTIYF.

This clone has a single count. This chain joins TRBV30 and TRBJ2-5; weak D call: TRBD2 (5 bases). The assigned J gene may be wrong: the sequence end matches TRBJ2-7 better. The CDR3 covers 11 residues. CDR1 and CDR2 from the germline V gene are GTSNPN and SVGIG (reference sequence). The CDR3 nucleotides read TGTGCCGCGGGCAGTCCGCACGAGCAGTACTTC. Amino acid sequence: CAAGSPHEQYF.

The genes are TRBV3-1 (or the pseudogene TRBV3-2) and TRBJ1-2, with TRBD1 as a possible D gene (6 bases). The V end lost 1 base, the J end lost 7 bases, and 13 bases lay between the germline ends. The length of the CDR3 is 14 residues. The germline V gene has CDR1 LGHDT and CDR2 YNNKEL (reference sequence). CDR3 sequence (DNA): TGTGCCAGCAGCCAAGTCCCAGGGGATGGTGGCTACACCTTC. Amino acids: CASSQVPGDGGYTF.

This rearrangement joins TRBV7-9 to TRBJ2-1, with TRBD2 as a possible D gene (6 bases). The CDR3 length is 13 residues. CDR1 and CDR2 (germline): SEHNR, FQNEAQ (reference sequence). Trimming stripped 3 bases from V and 7 bases from J, with 10 bases between. CDR3 residues: CASSFGGTNEQFF. In nucleotides, the CDR3 is TGTGCCAGCAGCTTTGGCGGGACGAATGAGCAGTTCTTC.

The V gene is TRBV19, the J gene TRBJ1-2; weak D call: TRBD1 (5 bases). CDR3 length: 12 amino acids. The V and J ends lost 3 bases and 8 bases respectively, with 10 bases between them. Germline assignment: CDR1 LNHDA and CDR2 SQIVND (reference sequence). CDR3 DNA: TGTGCCAGTAGTATGAGGGGAGGAGGCTACACCTTC. This encodes CASSMRGGGYTF.

The chain joins TRBV9 to TRBJ2-1; 10 bases align to TRBD2. This CDR3 has 14 amino acids. The V segment lost 7 bases and the J segment 4 bases; nucleotides outside the gene matches: 5. Germline loops: CDR1 SGDLS, CDR2 YYNGEE. For the CDR3, the DNA is TGTGCCAGCGGAAGCGGGGGGGCGTACAATGAGCAGTTCTTC. As protein: CASGSGGAYNEQFF. Full variable domain (missing parts from reference TRBV9 and TRBJ2-1): DSGVTQTPKHLITATGQRVTLRCSPRSGDLSVYWYQQSLDQGLQFLIQYYNGEERAKGNILERFSAQQFPDLHSELNLSSLELGDSALYFCASGSGGAYNEQFFGPGTRLTVL.

The gene calls are TRBV9 and TRBJ2-2; 8 bases agree with TRBD1. The CDR3 extends over 15 amino acids. V was clipped by 1 base and J by 6 bases; unmatched bases: 5. CDR1 is SGDLS, CDR2 YYNGEE, per germline. The CDR3 region is CASSVTDRGPGELFF. CDR3 coding DNA: TGTGCCAGCAGCGTAACCGACAGGGGTCCCGGGGAGCTGTTTTTT.

To note about this clone: In the same sample, other DNA sequences code for this CDR3. The CDR3 region has the DNA TGTGCCAGCAGCGTATCGGGATTAAGCAATCAGCCCCAGCATTTT. Amino acids: CASSVSGLSNQPQHF. The chain links TRBV9 to TRBJ1-5; no firm D call. Trimming removed 1 base at V and 1 base at J, with 9 bases between. The CDR3 runs to 15 residues. Germline V CDR1 and CDR2: SGDLS, YYNGEE.

This clone has just one count. This sequence joins TRBV28 and TRBJ2-5; 11 bases are shared with TRBD1. J was trimmed by 4 bases and V by 6 bases; bases with no gene match: 4. CDR3 length equals 14 residues. Per germline, CDR1 MDHEN and CDR2 SYDVKM. The CDR3 region is CASRSGTGGETQYF. In DNA form, the CDR3 reads TGTGCCAGCAGGTCAGGGACAGGGGGAGAGACCCAGTACTTC.

CDR3 DNA sequence: TGTGCCAGCAGGACCACCTCCACTAGGGTTCACGAGCAGTACTTC. Amino acid sequence: CASRTTSTRVHEQYF. The chain combines TRBV28 with TRBJ2-7; D is perhaps TRBD2 (5 bases). This CDR3 region has 15 residues. Germline assignment: CDR1 MDHEN and CDR2 SYDVKM. The ends were cut back, 6 bases at V and 5 bases at J, with 20 bases in the middle.

This clone showed up just once. J is TRBJ1-4 and V is TRBV7-3; tentative D call: TRBD1 (5 bases). There are 14 residues in the CDR3. The germline V and J ends were trimmed by 4 bases and 3 bases, with 9 bases remaining between them. The V gene's germline CDR1 is SGHTA and CDR2 FQGTGA. The CDR3 loop is CASSSGGPNEKLFF. The DNA of the CDR3 is TGTGCCAGCAGCTCGGGGGGACCTAATGAAAAACTGTTTTTT.